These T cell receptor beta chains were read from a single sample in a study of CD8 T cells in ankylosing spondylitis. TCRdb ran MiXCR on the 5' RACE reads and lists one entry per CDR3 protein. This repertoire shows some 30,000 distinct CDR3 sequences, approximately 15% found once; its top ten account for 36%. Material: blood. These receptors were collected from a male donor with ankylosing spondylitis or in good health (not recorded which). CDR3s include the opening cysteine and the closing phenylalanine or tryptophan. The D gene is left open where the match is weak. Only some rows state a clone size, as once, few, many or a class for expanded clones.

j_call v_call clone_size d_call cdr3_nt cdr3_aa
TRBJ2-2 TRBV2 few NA TGTGCCAGCAAAGGACAGCCCAACACCGGGGAGCTGTTTTTT CASKGQPNTGELFF
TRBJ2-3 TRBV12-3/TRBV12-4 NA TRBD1 TGTGCCGACGGGGACAGGGCGACAGATACGCAGTATTTT CADGDRATDTQYF
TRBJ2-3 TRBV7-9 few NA TGTGCCAGCAGCTGGGTGGGGAGCACAGATACGCAGTATTTT CASSWVGSTDTQYF
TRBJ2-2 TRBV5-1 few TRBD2 TGCGCCAGCAGCAAAGCGGGAGGGCTCACCGGGGAGCTGTTTTTT CASSKAGGLTGELFF
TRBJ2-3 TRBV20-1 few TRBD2 TGCAGTGCTAGAAGCGGGAGTGTCACAGATACGCAGTATTTT CSARSGSVTDTQYF
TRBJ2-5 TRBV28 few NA TGTGCCAGCAGTTTAGTACAGGGTAAAGAGACCCAGTACTTC CASSLVQGKETQYF
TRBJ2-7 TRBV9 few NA TGTGCCAGCAGCCCGTCCGGGTCATACGAGCAGTACTTC CASSPSGSYEQYF
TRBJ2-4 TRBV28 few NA TGTGCCAGCAGTGCCCAGGGAGCCAAAAACATTCAGTACTTC CASSAQGAKNIQYF
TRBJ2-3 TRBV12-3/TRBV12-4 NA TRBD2 TGTGCCAGCAGTTTCATAATTGGGGGGGACACAGATACGCAGTATTTT CASSFIIGGDTDTQYF
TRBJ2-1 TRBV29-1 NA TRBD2 TGCAGCGTTGCCGGGGGGACTAGCCTGTACAATGAGCAGTTCTTC CSVAGGTSLYNEQFF
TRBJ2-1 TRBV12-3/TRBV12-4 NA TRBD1 TGTGCCAGCAGTCCACCACCGGGACAGGGGGACAATGAGCAGTTCTTC CASSPPPGQGDNEQFF
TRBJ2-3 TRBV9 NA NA TGTGCCAGCAGCGTAGGAGGGGCAGGCGTGCAGTATTTT CASSVGGAGVQYF
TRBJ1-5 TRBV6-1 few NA TGTGCCAGCAGTGAATTGGATAGCAATCAGCCCCAGCATTTT CASSELDSNQPQHF
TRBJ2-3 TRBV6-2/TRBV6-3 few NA TGTGCCAGCAGTTACTCGTTTAGAAAGAGGGAGGTTGAAGATACGCAGTATTTT CASSYSFRKREVEDTQYF
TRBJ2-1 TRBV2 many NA TGTGCCAGCAGTGAACTCCACAATGAGCAGTTCTTC CASSELHNEQFF
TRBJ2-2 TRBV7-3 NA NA TGTGCCAGCAGCCCAGGCAGGGCCGTGAACACCGGGGAGCTGTTTTTT CASSPGRAVNTGELFF
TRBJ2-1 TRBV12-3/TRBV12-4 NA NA TGTGCCAGCAGTTTTGGGGACAATGAGCAGTTCTTC CASSFGDNEQFF
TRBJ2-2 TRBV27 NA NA TGTGCCAGCACGAACCTGAAAAGTTCCGGGGAGCTGTTTTTT CASTNLKSSGELFF